Listed here are 28 T cell receptor beta chains from one sample, sequenced in a study of blood T cell repertoires in COVID-19. TCRdb keeps only in-frame clones here, not all; method: immunoSEQ multiplex PCR. The sample lists under 20,000 clones, just over 90% occurring once. The sequenced sample consisted of peripheral blood. The receptors shown here come from a human donor in a cohort sampled during active COVID-19.

This clone was detected once. The genes are TRBV30 and TRBJ2-5; no firm D call. Per the germline V gene, CDR1 is GTSNPN and CDR2 is SVGIG (reference sequence). The CDR3 spans 13 residues. The ends were cut back, 2 bases at V and 1 base at J, with 8 bases in the middle. This CDR3 reads CAWSRDLQETQYF. CDR3 nucleotide sequence: TGTGCCTGGAGTCGAGATCTCCAAGAGACCCAGTACTTC.

The chain recombines TRBV5-1 with TRBJ1-6; D unresolved. V gave up 6 bases and J gave up 10 bases, with 11 bases separating them. Germline CDR1 is SGHRS and CDR2 is YFSETQ. This CDR3 has 12 amino acids. The CDR3 spells CASMEPNSPLHF. CDR3 coding DNA: TGCGCCAGCATGGAGCCGAACTCACCCCTCCACTTT.

This chain connects TRBV4-3 to TRBJ2-1; 9 bases map to TRBD2. The CDR3 is made up of 17 amino acids. With 2 bases clipped from V and 5 bases from J, the junction kept 10 bases outside the gene matches. CDR1 is LGHNA and CDR2 is YSLEER in the germline V gene. The CDR3 DNA reads as TGCGCCAGCAGCCAAATCCTGACTAGCGGAGGGGACAATGAGCAGTTCTTC. Its protein product is CASSQILTSGGDNEQFF.

The chain links TRBV28 to TRBJ2-5, with D possibly TRBD2 on 5 matching bases. Trimming pared 4 bases from V and 5 bases from J, leaving 17 bases between. CDR1 and CDR2 (germline): MDHEN, SYDVKM. CDR3 length: 15 residues. The DNA of the CDR3 is TGTGCCAGCAGTTCTCTCCTGACGGGAACGGAGACCCAGTACTTC. It encodes CASSSLLTGTETQYF. The entire variable domain, with the rest obtained from reference TRBV28 and TRBJ2-5, is as follows: DVKVTQSSRYLVKRTGEKVFLECVQDMDHENMFWYRQDPGLGLRLIYFSYDVKMKEKGDIPEGYSVSREKKERFSLILESASTNQTSMYLCASSSLLTGTETQYFGPGTRLLVL.

The genes are TRBV5-8 and TRBJ2-7; D gene ambiguous. The germline V and J ends were trimmed by 0 bases and 4 bases, with 14 bases remaining between them. Germline CDR1 reads SGHTS; CDR2 reads YDEGEE. This CDR3 has 15 residues. In DNA form, the CDR3 reads TGTGCCAGCAGCTTGGAGCTAGGCCGAGGATACGAGCAGTACTTC. Amino acids: CASSLELGRGYEQYF.

CDR3 protein: CASSLGARGPNNSPLHF. CDR3 DNA: TGTGCCAGCAGCCTAGGCGCCAGGGGACCAAATAATTCACCCCTCCACTTT. The chain links TRBV3-1 (or the pseudogene TRBV3-2) to TRBJ1-6; the D gene is possibly TRBD1 (6 bases). The CDR3 runs 17 residues. Trimming removed 4 bases from V and 5 bases from J, with 18 bases in between. The germline CDR1 and CDR2 sequences are LGHDT and YNNKEL (reference sequence).

The chain has TRBV7-2 and TRBJ2-3, with TRBD1 as a possible D gene (6 bases). The V gene's germline CDR1 is SGHTA and CDR2 FQGNSA. V lost 6 bases to trimming and J lost 0 bases, with 13 bases between them. This CDR3 is 15 amino acids long. Written as DNA, the CDR3 is TGTGCCAGCAGTGCTCGGACAGCTAGCACAGATACGCAGTATTTT. As protein: CASSARTASTDTQYF. Based on the CDR3 plus reference TRBV7-2 and TRBJ2-3, the full variable domain is GAGVSQSPSNKVTEKGKDVELRCDPISGHTALYWYRQSLGQGLEFLIYFQGNSAPDKSGLPSDRFSAERTGGSVSTLTIQRTQQEDSAVYLCASSARTASTDTQYFGPGTRLTVL.

V and J are TRBV11-2 and TRBJ2-7; 8 bases are a match to TRBD2. Unmatched junction bases numbered 4, after V lost 1 base and J lost 2 bases. Per germline, CDR1 SGHAT and CDR2 FQNNGV. This CDR3 spans 15 amino acids. CDR3 protein: CASSLVNSGAYEQYF. The CDR3 bases are TGTGCCAGCAGCTTAGTGAATAGCGGGGCCTACGAGCAGTACTTC.

The chain couples TRBV19 to TRBJ2-1; 16 nucleotides line up with TRBD2. This CDR3 is built from 18 residues. CDR1 is LNHDA and CDR2 is SQIVND in the germline V gene (reference sequence). With V trimmed by 4 bases and J by 3 bases, 6 bases remained unmatched. The CDR3 is CASSTAGTSGGVYNEQFF. In nucleotides, the CDR3 is TGTGCCAGTAGTACGGCCGGGACTAGCGGGGGGGTCTACAATGAGCAGTTCTTC.

V is TRBV5-4 and J is TRBJ1-6; D may be TRBD1 (6 bases). Trimming removed 4 bases at V and 14 bases at J, with 16 bases between. Germline V lookup: CDR1 SGHNT, CDR2 YYREEE (reference sequence). This CDR3 region has 13 residues. CDR3 sequence (DNA): TGTGCCAGCAGCATTACAGGGTCTGAGGCCCTCCACTTT. This codes for CASSITGSEALHF.

The chain carries TRBV12-3 or TRBV12-4 and TRBJ1-4; D gene ambiguous. The CDR3 totals 13 residues. Trimming removed 4 bases from V and 13 bases from J, with 16 bases in between. The CDR3 coding sequence is TGTGCCAGCAGTTGGGGAGGGTCGGTAGGACTGTTTTTT. Residues: CASSWGGSVGLFF.

V and J are TRBV20-1 and TRBJ2-7; possible D gene TRBD2, 5 bases. Trimming stripped 3 bases from V and 6 bases from J, with 9 bases between. CDR3 size: 11 residues. Germline V gives CDR1 DFQATT, CDR2 SNEGSKA (reference sequence). The CDR3 protein is CSARGAGEQYF. Here the CDR3 DNA reads TGCAGTGCTAGGGGAGCCGGCGAGCAGTACTTC.

The V and J genes are TRBV5-1 and TRBJ2-7, with D unresolved. V lost 5 bases to trimming and J lost 0 bases, with 12 bases between them. CDR1 is SGHRS, CDR2 YFSETQ, per germline. The CDR3 spans 14 residues. The CDR3 protein is CASSPVPPSYEQYF. The CDR3 bases are TGCGCCAGCAGTCCCGTTCCTCCCTCCTACGAGCAGTACTTC.

The chain uses TRBV18 and TRBJ2-5; D call uncertain. Germline V gene lookup returns CDR1 KGHSH and CDR2 LQKENI. Deletions cut 0 bases from V and 1 base from J, with 3 bases between. The CDR3 is 13 amino acids. The CDR3 spells CASSPPSQETQYF. CDR3 coding DNA: TGTGCCAGCTCACCACCCTCCCAAGAGACCCAGTACTTC.

The chain is built from TRBV5-1 and TRBJ2-1, with 12 bases matching TRBD2. The junction had 6 bases not matched to a gene; V was cut back by 4 bases and J by 4 bases. This CDR3 contains 16 residues. From germline, CDR1 is SGHRS and CDR2 YFSETQ. CDR3 nucleotides: TGCGCCAGCAGCGGGGGACTAGCGGGCCCGTACAATGAGCAGTTCTTC. It yields the protein CASSGGLAGPYNEQFF.

The chain is built from TRBV25-1 and TRBJ2-2; 7 positions match TRBD2. Germline CDR1 MGHDK, CDR2 SYGVNS. The CDR3 consists of 15 residues. Losses at the gene ends were 2 bases for V and 8 bases for J; bases not matched to a gene: 8. The CDR3 here is CASSELTGRKGELFF. CDR3 nucleotides: TGTGCCAGCAGTGAACTGACCGGGAGGAAGGGGGAGCTGTTTTTT. The full variable domain, completed using reference TRBV25-1 and TRBJ2-2, is EADIYQTPRYLVIGTGKKITLECSQTMGHDKMYWYQQDPGMELHLIHYSYGVNSTEKGDLSSESTVSRIRTEHFPLTLESARPSHTSQYLCASSELTGRKGELFFGEGSRLTVL.

A single count supports this clone. V usage is TRBV6-1 and J usage is TRBJ1-1; TRBD1 matches 8 bases. The trim removed 3 bases at V and 2 bases at J, leaving 5 bases unmatched. This CDR3 is 15 amino acids long. CDR1 is MNHNS and CDR2 is SASEGT in the germline V gene. CDR3 residues: CASSDLTGANTEAFF. The CDR3 region has the DNA TGTGCCAGCAGTGACCTGACAGGGGCCAACACTGAAGCTTTCTTT.

The gene calls are TRBV6-5 and TRBJ2-4; TRBD1 is a possible D gene (5 bases). The CDR3 is made up of 15 amino acids. Trimming shortened V by 7 bases and J by 2 bases, and 15 bases separated the two germline ends. Germline V gives CDR1 MNHEY, CDR2 SVGAGI. In DNA, the CDR3 is TGTGCCAGCATGGGCGGCAGGGCCTCCAAAAACATTCAGTACTTC. It codes for CASMGGRASKNIQYF.

The chain combines TRBV7-2 with TRBJ2-5; the match to TRBD1 covers 10 bases. CDR1 is SGHTA, CDR2 FQGNSA, per germline. The CDR3 spans 15 residues. The V gene end was trimmed by 5 bases and the J gene end by 2 bases; junction bases not matched to a gene: 5. CDR3: CASSPGTGAQETQYF. In DNA, the CDR3 is TGTGCCAGCAGCCCCGGGACAGGGGCTCAAGAGACCCAGTACTTC.

The chain combines TRBV30 with TRBJ2-5, with D uncertain. The CDR3 contains 13 residues. V lost 3 bases to trimming and J lost 5 bases, with 13 bases between them. The germline V gene has CDR1 GTSNPN and CDR2 SVGIG (reference sequence). The CDR3 loop is CAWSKPGPETQYF. In DNA form, the CDR3 reads TGTGCCTGGAGCAAACCGGGTCCGGAGACCCAGTACTTC.

V is TRBV5-1 and J is TRBJ2-3; 7 bases align to TRBD1. V dropped 0 bases and J dropped 0; count of bases not matched to a gene: 4. Germline CDR1 reads SGHRS; CDR2 reads YFSETQ. The CDR3 loop spans 16 amino acids. Here the CDR3 reads CASSLASGGSTDTQYF. CDR3 nucleotide sequence: TGCGCCAGCAGCTTGGCCTCAGGGGGAAGCACAGATACGCAGTATTTT.

The rearrangement uses TRBV14 and TRBJ1-6, with D tentatively TRBD1 (6 bases). CDR1 and CDR2 from the germline V gene are SGHDN and FVKESK. The V and J ends lost 4 bases and 4 bases respectively, with 8 bases between them. CDR3 length: 14 residues. The CDR3 spells CASSRQAYNSPLHF. CDR3 in DNA: TGTGCCAGCAGCCGACAGGCTTATAATTCACCCCTCCACTTT.

The V call is TRBV6-1, the J call TRBJ2-3; 9 nucleotides align to TRBD1. With V trimmed by 3 bases and J by 0 bases, 10 bases remained unmatched. This CDR3 region has 18 residues. Germline-derived CDR1 and CDR2 are MNHNS and SASEGT. The CDR3 nucleotides read TGTGCCAGCAGTGACGGGTCGTGGGGACAGGGAAGCACAGATACGCAGTATTTT. Translating gives CASSDGSWGQGSTDTQYF.

The V gene is TRBV7-2, the J gene TRBJ1-5; D is uncertain. The germline V and J ends were trimmed by 1 base and 1 base, with 8 bases remaining between them. Germline loops: CDR1 SGHTA, CDR2 FQGNSA. The CDR3 sequence is 15 residues long. This chain's CDR3 is CASSLVGQSNQPQHF. CDR3 coding DNA: TGTGCCAGCAGCTTAGTTGGGCAAAGCAATCAGCCCCAGCATTTT.

This chain uses TRBV18 with TRBJ1-3, with D unresolved. This CDR3 comprises 16 residues. V dropped 4 bases and J dropped 2 bases, with 15 bases sitting between them. CDR1 and CDR2 from the germline V gene are KGHSH and LQKENI. CDR3 amino acids: CASSLKGGRTGNTIYF. DNA for the CDR3: TGTGCCAGCTCACTGAAGGGAGGACGGACTGGAAACACCATATATTTT. Complete variable domain (other parts from reference TRBV18 and TRBJ1-3): NAGVMQNPRHLVRRRGQEARLRCSPMKGHSHVYWYRQLPEEGLKFMVYLQKENIIDESGMPKERFSAEFPKEGPSILRIQQVVRGDSAAYFCASSLKGGRTGNTIYFGEGSWLTVV.

In regard to this clone: A junction end diverges from the germline sequence, so it may reflect a read error. The CDR3 DNA follows: TGTGCCAGCTCTCCACTTACCGGGACTAGCTTCAAACAGTTCTTC. Translation: CASSPLTGTSFKQFF. J is TRBJ2-1 and V is TRBV18, with TRBD2 matching over 9 bases. This CDR3 contains 15 residues. CDR1 and CDR2 (germline): KGHSH, LQKENI.

The genes are TRBV6-1 and TRBJ2-4, with 7 bases matching TRBD2. Germline trimming cut 4 bases from V and 3 bases from J; bases unmatched to any gene: 9. This CDR3 comprises 16 residues. Germline V gene data show CDR1 as MNHNS and CDR2 as SASEGT. DNA for the CDR3: TGTGCCAGCAGTGCCCCGGGAGGAGGAGGCAAAAACATTCAGTACTTC. It yields the protein CASSAPGGGGKNIQYF.

This chain joins TRBV6-5 and TRBJ2-7, with TRBD2 identical over 7 bases. Germline CDR1 reads MNHEY; CDR2 reads SVGAGI. This CDR3 has 16 residues. V shed 0 bases and J 3 bases; nucleotides not matched to a gene: 8. CDR3 nucleotide sequence: TGTGCCAGCAGTTACTCGGGGGGAGGGTCCTTCTACGAGCAGTACTTC. Translated: CASSYSGGGSFYEQYF.